A selection of T cell receptor beta chains follows, all from one sample in a study of quantifying T cell responses using KT2 cells. TCRdb itself ran the UMI-ligation and nested PCR reads through MiXCR, one entry per CDR3 protein. The table includes 25,000 to 35,000 distinct CDR3 sequences, 6% to 8% detected once. Input material: PBMCs spiked with cells of the T cell clone KT2. The receptors come from a human donor. Each CDR3 is given with its conserved first and last residue. The order of the fields is CDR3 length, clone size, D gene, V gene, J gene, CDR3 protein, CDR3 DNA. The D gene is left open where the match is weak. Where a row states a size, it is once, few, many or the class of an expanded clone; other rows omit it.

17	medium-sized	TRBD2	TRBV3-1	TRBJ2-3	CASSQVATSVGTDTQYF	TGTGCCAGCAGCCAAGTGGCGACTAGCGTGGGCACAGATACGCAGTATTTT
14	many	NA	TRBV12-3/TRBV12-4	TRBJ2-3	CASRPDREADTQYF	TGTGCCAGCAGACCCGACAGGGAGGCAGATACGCAGTATTTT
15	NA	TRBD1	TRBV28	TRBJ1-3	CASTDRAYSGNTIYF	TGTGCCAGTACGGACAGGGCTTACTCTGGAAACACCATATATTTT
15	many	TRBD1	TRBV12-3/TRBV12-4	TRBJ1-5	CASSREGASGQPQHF	TGTGCCAGCAGCAGGGAGGGGGCCTCGGGTCAGCCCCAGCATTTT
14	few	NA	TRBV2	TRBJ1-1	CASSGQLMNTEAFF	TGTGCCAGCAGCGGACAACTAATGAACACTGAAGCTTTCTTT
16	NA	TRBD1	TRBV4-2	TRBJ1-1	CASSQASVTGPPEAFF	TGTGCCAGCAGCCAAGCCTCTGTGACAGGGCCGCCTGAAGCTTTCTTT
14	many	TRBD2	TRBV29-1	TRBJ2-7	CSVEVLAGSYEQYF	TGCAGCGTTGAAGTACTAGCGGGCTCCTACGAGCAGTACTTC
15	NA	NA	TRBV18	TRBJ2-5	CASSGNGGSEETQYF	TGTGCCAGCTCAGGGAATGGCGGTTCGGAAGAGACCCAGTACTTC
13	few	TRBD1	TRBV6-5	TRBJ1-4	CASSRDRNEKLFF	TGTGCCAGCAGCCGGGACAGGAATGAAAAACTGTTTTTT
15	NA	NA	TRBV3-1	TRBJ2-3	CASSQTTRSADTQYF	TGTGCCAGCAGCCAAACGACTAGGTCCGCAGATACGCAGTATTTT
15	few	NA	TRBV21-1	TRBJ1-4	CASSKEEQGYEKLFF	TGTGCCAGCAGCAAAGAGGAGCAGGGTTACGAAAAACTGTTTTTT
14	many	NA	TRBV6-4	TRBJ2-3	CASSAGGEGDTQYF	TGTGCCAGCAGTGCCGGCGGGGAAGGAGATACGCAGTATTTT
17	many	NA	TRBV27	TRBJ1-5	CASSLNGQTTRNQPQHF	TGTGCCAGCAGTTTAAATGGTCAGACTACCCGCAATCAGCCCCAGCATTTT
14	NA	NA	TRBV2	TRBJ1-6	CASTSGVGDSPLHF	TGTGCCAGCACTTCAGGTGTTGGGGATTCACCCCTCCACTTT
15	many	NA	TRBV6-1	TRBJ1-6	CASPARQAGDSPLHF	TGTGCCAGCCCGGCCCGACAGGCGGGAGATTCACCCCTCCACTTT
16	many	NA	TRBV6-2/TRBV6-3	TRBJ1-2	CASSPYLGARRYGYTF	TGTGCCAGCAGCCCCTACCTCGGGGCGCGGCGGTATGGCTACACCTTC
15	many	TRBD1	TRBV24-1	TRBJ1-2	CATGSGTEFTNGYTF	TGTGCCACCGGCAGTGGGACAGAGTTTACCAATGGCTACACCTTC
16	few	NA	TRBV4-3	TRBJ2-7	CASSQDSRGRSYEQYF	TGCGCCAGCAGCCAAGACTCTCGCGGGCGCTCCTACGAGCAGTACTTC
15	many	NA	TRBV7-2	TRBJ1-2	CASSLAEGSPYGYTF	TGTGCCAGCAGCTTAGCGGAGGGGAGCCCCTATGGCTACACCTTC
15	NA	NA	TRBV11-3	TRBJ2-7	CASSPTQGGSYEQYF	TGTGCCAGCAGCCCGACACAGGGAGGATCCTACGAGCAGTACTTC
17	NA	TRBD2	TRBV6-5	TRBJ2-1	CASSYWTTSETINEQFF	TGTGCCAGCAGTTACTGGACGACTAGCGAGACGATCAATGAGCAGTTCTTC
14	many	NA	TRBV20-1	TRBJ1-5	CSARDRGGNQPQHF	TGCAGTGCTAGAGATCGGGGGGGGAATCAGCCCCAGCATTTT
16	many	NA	TRBV5-1	TRBJ1-2	CASSPSGLSANYGYTF	TGCGCCAGCAGCCCCAGTGGACTGAGCGCTAACTATGGCTACACCTTC
17	many	NA	TRBV29-1	TRBJ2-1	CSVEGERLMSSYNEQFF	TGCAGCGTTGAAGGAGAAAGGCTGATGAGCTCCTACAATGAGCAGTTCTTC
13	medium-sized	NA	TRBV29-1	TRBJ1-1	CSVTGSPGTEAFF	TGCAGCGTGACAGGTTCGCCTGGCACTGAAGCTTTCTTT
14	NA	NA	TRBV7-3	TRBJ2-3	CASSLLGSTDTQYF	TGTGCCAGCAGCTTATTGGGGAGCACAGATACGCAGTATTTT
14	many	NA	TRBV12-3/TRBV12-4	TRBJ2-7	CASSSDREFYEQYF	TGTGCCAGCAGTTCGGACCGCGAGTTCTACGAGCAGTACTTC
13	many	NA	TRBV24-1	TRBJ2-5	CATSDPSGETQYF	TGTGCCACCAGTGATCCCAGCGGAGAGACCCAGTACTTC
15	many	NA	TRBV5-1	TRBJ1-6	CASTSSELYNSPLHF	TGCGCCAGCACCTCCTCGGAGCTCTATAATTCACCCCTCCACTTT
13	few	NA	TRBV11-2	TRBJ1-1	CASSFRQLTEAFF	TGTGCCAGCAGCTTTCGACAGCTAACTGAAGCTTTCTTT
13	few	NA	TRBV4-2	TRBJ1-5	CASSQDNNQPQHF	TGTGCCAGCAGCCAAGATAACAATCAGCCCCAGCATTTT
16	few	TRBD2	TRBV7-2	TRBJ2-5	CASSSTSGIGGETQYF	TGTGCCAGCAGCTCTACTAGCGGGATTGGGGGAGAGACCCAGTACTTC
14	few	NA	TRBV3-1	TRBJ2-7	CASSQAHKIYEQYF	TGTGCCAGCAGCCAAGCACACAAAATCTACGAGCAGTACTTC
11	NA	NA	TRBV6-5	TRBJ2-7	CASSRDNEQYF	TGTGCCAGCTCGCGGGACAACGAGCAGTACTTC
15	NA	TRBD2	TRBV28	TRBJ2-7	CASRESGGALGKQYF	TGTGCCAGCAGGGAGAGCGGGGGGGCCCTTGGTAAGCAGTACTTC
16	many	NA	TRBV5-1	TRBJ1-4	CASSLNGATVNEKLFF	TGCGCCAGCAGCCTGAATGGGGCGACAGTTAATGAAAAACTGTTTTTT
15	many	TRBD1	TRBV3-1	TRBJ2-4	CASSQGTGGSRIQYF	TGTGCCAGCAGCCAAGGGACAGGGGGCAGTCGGATTCAGTACTTC
14	many	TRBD1	TRBV12-3/TRBV12-4	TRBJ1-5	CASSSTGYNQPQHF	TGTGCCAGCAGCTCGACAGGGTACAATCAGCCCCAGCATTTT
15	NA	TRBD2	TRBV7-2	TRBJ2-1	CASSFQRGGRGEQFF	TGTGCCAGCAGCTTCCAGCGGGGGGGCCGAGGTGAGCAGTTCTTC
15	many	NA	TRBV5-5	TRBJ2-3	CASSSLQVATDTQYF	TGTGCCAGCAGCTCACTCCAGGTGGCCACAGATACGCAGTATTTT